The next 21 T cell receptor beta chains were all read from a single sample in a study of T cell responses to AZD1222 COVID-19 vaccine. Repertoires were generated with immunoSEQ multiplex PCR, while TCRdb's copy carries only in-frame clones and drops some. The sample lists around 50,000 clones, around 80% occurring once. The specimen comprised peripheral blood, sampled on day 0 of AZD1222 vaccination. The receptors were sampled from an adult in good health.

V and J are TRBV2 and TRBJ2-6; D is ambiguous. Germline V gives CDR1 SNHLY, CDR2 FYNNEI. V lost 2 bases, J lost 4 bases, and 3 bases lay in between. The CDR3 consists of 13 residues. For the CDR3, the DNA is TGTGCCAGCAGTGAAACCGGGGCCAACGTCCTGACTTTC. It translates to CASSETGANVLTF.

The V and J genes are TRBV5-3 and TRBJ1-6; 7 positions agree with TRBD1. TRBV5-3 is classed as an ORF, of uncertain function. The J segment lost 3 bases and the V segment lost 4 bases, leaving 4 bases of the junction unmatched. The CDR3 covers 15 residues. This CDR3 is CARSPRDSYNSPLHF. CDR3 nucleotides: TGTGCCAGAAGCCCGCGGGACAGCTATAATTCACCCCTCCACTTT.

The genes are TRBV2 and TRBJ2-7; D gene unclear. Trimming stripped 2 bases from V and 1 base from J, with 9 bases between. The CDR3 is 14 amino acids. CDR1 and CDR2 (germline): SNHLY, FYNNEI. CDR3 sequence reads: CASSEWSGSYEQYF. As DNA, the CDR3 is TGTGCCAGCAGTGAATGGTCAGGTTCCTACGAGCAGTACTTC.

This clone was counted only a few times. The gene calls are TRBV19 and TRBJ1-4; possibly TRBD1 for D (5 bases). Trimming cost V 3 bases and J 4 bases, with 12 bases left between them. The CDR3 runs to 15 residues. The germline gives CDR1 LNHDA, CDR2 SQIVND (reference sequence). This CDR3 is CASSILRDDNEKLFF. Here the CDR3 DNA reads TGTGCCAGTAGTATTCTCCGGGACGATAATGAAAAACTGTTTTTT.

V gene TRBV6-5 combines with J gene TRBJ2-7; D ambiguous. The CDR3 is 12 amino acids. Looked up from germline, CDR1 is MNHEY and CDR2 is SVGAGI. V lost 5 bases and J lost 3, with 8 bases in between. DNA of the CDR3: TGTGCCAGCAGTCCCCCGAGCTACGAGCAGTACTTC. Its protein product is CASSPPSYEQYF.

The chain links TRBV28 to TRBJ1-4; no definite D call. CDR1 and CDR2 from the germline V gene are MDHEN and SYDVKM. This CDR3 has 12 amino acids. V lost 3 bases to trimming and J lost 11 bases, with 10 bases between them. The CDR3 sequence is CASSLQGFKLFF. The CDR3 DNA reads TGTGCCAGCAGTTTGCAAGGGTTTAAACTGTTTTTT.

This chain joins TRBV5-4 and TRBJ2-5, with 9 bases that match TRBD1. CDR1 is SGHNT, CDR2 YYREEE, per germline (reference sequence). V shed 2 bases, J shed 5 bases, and the junction held 16 bases outside the gene matches. There are 18 residues in the CDR3. DNA of the CDR3: TGTGCCAGCAGCTTTCAGATTGGAAGGACAGGGGCTTTTGAGACCCAGTACTTC. Amino acid sequence: CASSFQIGRTGAFETQYF.

The chain links TRBV6-4 to TRBJ1-2; D perhaps matches TRBD1 (6 bases). Germline CDR1 MRHNA, CDR2 SNTAGT. V lost 6 bases and J 2 bases, leaving 10 bases between the germline ends. The CDR3 runs 13 residues. For the CDR3, the DNA is TGTGCCAGCAGCCCAGGACAGAACTATGGCTACACCTTC. Its protein is CASSPGQNYGYTF.

The chain has TRBV27 and TRBJ2-7; D remains ambiguous. The germline V gene encodes CDR1 MNHEY and CDR2 SMNVEV (reference sequence). Trimming left V 5 bases short and J 0 bases short, with 5 bases between. CDR3 size: 12 residues. The CDR3 protein is CASSLSSYEQYF. The CDR3 DNA sequence: TGTGCCAGCAGTCTTAGCTCCTACGAGCAGTACTTC.

V gene TRBV6-5 combines with J gene TRBJ1-5, with TRBD1 matching over 8 bases. This CDR3 spans 15 amino acids. V shed 6 bases and J 4 bases; nucleotides not matched to a gene: 8. Germline V lookup: CDR1 MNHEY, CDR2 SVGAGI. As DNA, the CDR3 is TGTGCCAGCAGGAAGGACAGGGCCCATAATCAGCCCCAGCATTTT. Its translation is CASRKDRAHNQPQHF.

The V and J genes are TRBV5-1 and TRBJ1-2, with D possibly matching TRBD1 (5 bases). Trimming left V 3 bases short and J 13 bases short, with 13 bases between. Germline loops: CDR1 SGHRS, CDR2 YFSETQ. The CDR3 is made up of 11 amino acids. The chain's CDR3 is CASSSDIGITF. As DNA, the CDR3 is TGCGCCAGCAGCTCGGACATCGGAATCACCTTC.

This CDR3 reads CASSLGGGDYNEQFF. The CDR3 DNA is TGCGCCAGCAGCTTGGGCGGGGGGGATTACAATGAGCAGTTCTTC. The chain is built from TRBV5-1 and TRBJ2-1, with 9 bases that match TRBD2. The CDR3 loop spans 15 amino acids. Germline V gene data show CDR1 as SGHRS and CDR2 as YFSETQ. Unmatched junction bases numbered 2, after V lost 0 bases and J lost 4 bases.

The J gene is TRBJ2-1, the V gene TRBV6-2 or TRBV6-3; 7 positions match TRBD1. CDR1 and CDR2 from the germline V gene are MNHEY and SVGEGT. This CDR3 contains 15 residues. Losses at the gene ends were 6 bases for V and 0 bases for J; bases not matched to a gene: 5. Written as DNA, the CDR3 is TGTGCCAGCAGCCCGGACAGGTTCTCCTACAATGAGCAGTTCTTC. This gives the protein CASSPDRFSYNEQFF.

There are a few counts of this clone. In DNA form, the CDR3 reads TGTGCCAGTACCAGGATAAGCGGGAGAACGGGGGAGCAGTACTTC. Residues: CASTRISGRTGEQYF. The chain carries TRBV7-9 and TRBJ2-7; 8 bases align to TRBD2. The CDR3 loop spans 15 amino acids. V was clipped by 9 bases and J by 7 bases; unmatched bases: 17. Germline V gene lookup returns CDR1 SEHNR and CDR2 FQNEAQ (reference sequence).

V gene TRBV4-2 combines with J gene TRBJ2-1, with TRBD2 matching over 14 bases. This CDR3 comprises 18 residues. CDR1 is LGHNA and CDR2 is YNFKEQ in the germline V gene. V shed 3 bases, J shed 7 bases, and the junction held 11 bases outside the gene matches. The DNA for the CDR3 is TGTGCCAGCAGCCAGGTACTCCCCGGGACTAGCGGGGGTAATGAGCAGTTCTTC. Translated, it gives CASSQVLPGTSGGNEQFF.

The chain employs TRBV5-8 and TRBJ1-2; D gene uncertain. Trimming removed 0 bases at V and 4 bases at J, with 10 bases between. This CDR3 spans 14 amino acids. CDR1 is SGHTS, CDR2 YDEGEE, per germline. The CDR3 DNA reads as TGTGCCAGCAGCTTGGACATTCTGAGCTATGGCTACACCTTC. Translating it yields CASSLDILSYGYTF.

This clone was found once. Other DNA sequences in this specimen translate into the identical CDR3. The chain recombines TRBV18 with TRBJ2-7; D possibly corresponds to TRBD1 (5 bases). V lost 3 bases and J lost 5, with 8 bases in between. Germline V CDR1 and CDR2: KGHSH, LQKENI. There are 12 residues in the CDR3. CDR3 DNA sequence: TGTGCCAGCTCACCTCTAGGGGACGAGCAGTACTTC. It translates to CASSPLGDEQYF.

The chain couples TRBV7-8 to TRBJ1-2, with D unclear. This CDR3 contains 15 residues. The ends were cut back, 2 bases at V and 6 bases at J, with 16 bases in the middle. Germline V gene data show CDR1 as SGHVS and CDR2 as FQNEAQ. CDR3 in amino acids: CASSLSLSGPHGYTF. The CDR3 bases are TGTGCCAGCAGCTTATCACTAAGTGGGCCCCATGGCTACACCTTC.

In this sample, this clone turned up a few times. The genes are TRBV30 and TRBJ1-5; maybe TRBD1 (6 bases). Germline CDR1 GTSNPN, CDR2 SVGIG (reference sequence). Trimming took off 0 bases at V and 5 bases at J, with 8 bases between the two ends. The CDR3 is 13 amino acids. CDR3 region: CAWSVQGHQPQHF. The CDR3 nucleotides read TGTGCCTGGAGTGTCCAGGGGCATCAGCCCCAGCATTTT.

This clone has only a few counts. The rearrangement uses TRBV19 and TRBJ1-5, with D perhaps TRBD1 (6 bases). The length of the CDR3 is 14 residues. CDR1 is LNHDA and CDR2 is SQIVND in the germline V gene (reference sequence). Trimming removed 7 bases at V and 2 bases at J, with 12 bases between. The CDR3 nucleotides read TGTGCCAGTACATTTCCAGGGGGCAATCAGCCCCAGCATTTT. Translation gives CASTFPGGNQPQHF.

J is TRBJ1-4 and V is TRBV4-3; 7 nucleotides line up with TRBD1. V shed 3 bases, J shed 0 bases, and the junction held 4 bases outside the gene matches. This CDR3 region has 16 residues. The germline V gene encodes CDR1 LGHNA and CDR2 YSLEER. The CDR3 loop is CASSQNGQATNEKLFF. CDR3 bases: TGCGCCAGCAGCCAGAACGGACAGGCAACTAATGAAAAACTGTTTTTT.